This TCR beta chain emerged from a study of regulatory T cells in long-lasting Graves disease. This clonotype appeared many times. Arm-PCR of CDR3 regions and iRepertoire HTBI primers were the basis on which TCR beta libraries were built. TCRdb used MiXCR to reprocess the multiplex PCR reads, holding one entry per CDR3 protein. The table includes a few hundred thousand distinct CDR3 sequences, approximately 10% detected once. The CDR3 extends over 13 amino acids. The germline V and J ends were trimmed by 4 bases and 6 bases, with 13 bases remaining between them. From germline, CDR1 is DFQATT and CDR2 SNEGSKA (reference sequence). As for time point: newly diagnosed GD, antithyroid drugs for less than 3 months. Extracted RNA from PBMCs served as the source of the TCR library. Patients all came to the study from an endocrinology department in Xi'an, China. The sample was also reused in another study, on T cells in Graves' hyperthyroidism and ophthalmopathy.

This rearrangement joins TRBV20-1 to TRBJ2-1; a possible D gene is TRBD2 (6 bases). The receptor's source is a woman aged 18 to 35 with Graves disease. The sequences come from peripheral blood mononuclear cells (PBMCs), collected at new diagnosis, from a patient treated with antithyroid drugs. The CDR3 nucleotides read TGCAGTGCTATGGGGACTTCCGTCAATGAGCAGTTCTTC. Translating it yields CSAMGTSVNEQFF.